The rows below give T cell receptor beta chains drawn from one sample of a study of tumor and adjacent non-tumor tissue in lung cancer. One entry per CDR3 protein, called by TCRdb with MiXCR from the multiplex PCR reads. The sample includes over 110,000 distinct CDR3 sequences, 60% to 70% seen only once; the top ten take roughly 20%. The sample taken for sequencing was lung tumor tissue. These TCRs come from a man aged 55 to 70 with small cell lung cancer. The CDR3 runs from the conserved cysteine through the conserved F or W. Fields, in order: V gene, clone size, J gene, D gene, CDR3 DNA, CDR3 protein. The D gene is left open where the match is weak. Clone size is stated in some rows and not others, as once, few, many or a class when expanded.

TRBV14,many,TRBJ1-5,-,TGTGCCAGCAGCCAAGATCTAAATCAGCCCCAGCATTTT,CASSQDLNQPQHF
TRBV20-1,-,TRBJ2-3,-,TGCAGTGCTAGAGTAGGGTCTATCACAGATACGCAGTATTTC,CSARVGSITDTQYF
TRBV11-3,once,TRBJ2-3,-,TGTGCCAGCAGCCAAAGGAGAGATAGGCACTATTTT,CASSQRRDRHYF
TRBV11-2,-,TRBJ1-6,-,TGTGCCGGCAGCCTGCCCCCTCAGGAGAGTGGTTCACCCCTCCACTTT,CAGSLPPQESGSPLHF
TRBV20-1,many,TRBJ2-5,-,TGCAGTGCTAGAGGGGACTCGAAAGAGACCCAGTACTTC,CSARGDSKETQYF
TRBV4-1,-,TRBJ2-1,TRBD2,TGCGCCAGCAGCCAAGCTCGGACTAGCGGCGACTACAATGAGCAGTTCTTC,CASSQARTSGDYNEQFF
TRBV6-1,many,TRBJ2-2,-,TGTGCCAGCAGTGACCTCGGGGAGCTGTTTTTT,CASSDLGELFF
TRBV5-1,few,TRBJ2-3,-,TGCGCCAGCGGTGAGGAGGGACCTACTACGCAGTATTTT,CASGEEGPTTQYF
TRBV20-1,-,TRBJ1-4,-,TGCAGTGCTGACGGACATAATGAAAAACTGTTTTTT,CSADGHNEKLFF
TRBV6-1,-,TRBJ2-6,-,TGTGCCAGCAGTGATGCTGGGACTGCCAACGTCCTGACTTTC,CASSDAGTANVLTF
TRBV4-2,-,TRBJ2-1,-,TGTGCCAGCAGCCAAGTATCATGGAACAATGAGCAGTTTTTC,CASSQVSWNNEQFF
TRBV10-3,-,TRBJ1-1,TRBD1,TGTGCCATCAGTGAGTTCGGGACAGAGGGCAGGGGCACTGAAGCTTTCTTT,CAISEFGTEGRGTEAFF
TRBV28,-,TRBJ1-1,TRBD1,TGTGCCAGCATTCAACAGGGGAGGATGAACACTGAAGCTTTCTTT,CASIQQGRMNTEAFF
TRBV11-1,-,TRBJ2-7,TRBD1,TGTGCCAGCAGGGGACAGAGGTGCGAGCAGTACTTC,CASRGQRCEQYF
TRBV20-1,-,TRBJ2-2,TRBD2,TGCAGTGCTAGAGTCACTAGCGGGAGAGCAAACATCGGGGAGCTGTTTTTT,CSARVTSGRANIGELFF
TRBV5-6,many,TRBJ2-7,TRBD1,TGTGCCAGCAGCCTCGTGGACAGGGTGGACGAGCAGTACTTC,CASSLVDRVDEQYF
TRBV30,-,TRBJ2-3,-,TGTGCCTGGAGTGTTCCCACAGATACGCAGTATTTT,CAWSVPTDTQYF
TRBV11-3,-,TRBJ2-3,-,TGTACCAGCGACTTAGTGGTAAACACAGATACGCAGTATTTT,CTSDLVVNTDTQYF
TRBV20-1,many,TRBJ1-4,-,TGCAGTGCTAGTCCACTGTCTGAAAAACTGTTTTTT,CSASPLSEKLFF
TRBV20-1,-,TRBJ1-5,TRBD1,TGCAGTGCTACCTTGACAGGGGGCGATCAGCCCCAGCATTTT,CSATLTGGDQPQHF
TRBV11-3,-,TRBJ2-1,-,TGTGCCAGCTACCGGGGAGGCTACAATGAGCAGTTCTTC,CASYRGGYNEQFF
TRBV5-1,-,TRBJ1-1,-,TGCGCCAGCAGCCCCCTGGGGAGGGTGCCCACTGTAGCTTTCTTT,CASSPLGRVPTVAFF
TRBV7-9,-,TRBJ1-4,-,TGTGCCAGCAGCCGAAGGAGAGGCCATGAAAAACTGTTTTTT,CASSRRRGHEKLFF
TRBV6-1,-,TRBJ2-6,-,TGTGCCAGCGACAACTCTGGGGCCAACATCCTGACTTTC,CASDNSGANILTF
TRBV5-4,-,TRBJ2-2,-,TGTGCCAGCAGCTTATCAGGGGGGGACACCGGGGAGCTGTTTTTT,CASSLSGGDTGELFF
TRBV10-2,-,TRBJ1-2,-,TGCCCCAGCAGTGATTACTATGCCTACACCTTC,CPSSDYYAYTF
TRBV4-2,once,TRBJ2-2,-,TGTGCCAGCAGCCTTAGTCTGGGTGGAAACACCGGGGAGCTGTTTTTT,CASSLSLGGNTGELFF
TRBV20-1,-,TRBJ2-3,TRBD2,TGCAGTGCTAGAGATCTAGCGGGATCGGCGGATACGCAGTATTTT,CSARDLAGSADTQYF
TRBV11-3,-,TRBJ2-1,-,TGTGCCACCAGTTTTGGGGGAGTGGAATACAATGAGCAGTTCTTC,CATSFGGVEYNEQFF
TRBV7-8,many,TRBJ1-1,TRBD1,TGTGCCAGCAGCTCAAGATGGACAGGCCTTGCCACTGAAGCTTTCTTT,CASSSRWTGLATEAFF
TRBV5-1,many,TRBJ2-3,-,TGCGCCAGCAGCTTGGAGGGGGCAGATACGCAGTATTTT,CASSLEGADTQYF
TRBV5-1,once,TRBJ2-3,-,TGCGCCAGCAGCTCGGCCGTAGGCGCAGATACGCAGTATTTT,CASSSAVGADTQYF
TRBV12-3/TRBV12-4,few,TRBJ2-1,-,TGTGCCAGCAGTTTAACCAGGGGTGATTACAATGAGCAGTTCTTC,CASSLTRGDYNEQFF
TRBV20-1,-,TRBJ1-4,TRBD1,TGCAGTGCTCTCGACAGGGGCTTTGGAAAACTGCTTTTT,CSALDRGFGKLLF
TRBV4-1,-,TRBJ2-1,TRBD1,TGCGCCAGCAGCCTCCGACAGGGCAGGGGAAATGAGCAGTTCTTC,CASSLRQGRGNEQFF
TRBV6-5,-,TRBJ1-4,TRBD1,TGTGCCAGCGGTCCCCCGACAGGGGAGGGTGAAAAGCTGTTTTTT,CASGPPTGEGEKLFF
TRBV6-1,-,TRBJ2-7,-,TGTGCCAGCACAAAAGCGCCACCCGAAGAATCATACGAGCGGTACTTC,CASTKAPPEESYERYF
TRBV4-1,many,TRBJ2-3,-,TGCGCCAGCAGCCCGACAACTAGCACAGATACGCAGTATTTT,CASSPTTSTDTQYF
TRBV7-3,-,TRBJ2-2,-,TGTGCCAGCAGCGCTGCGTTGAACACCGGGGAGCTGTTTTTT,CASSAALNTGELFF
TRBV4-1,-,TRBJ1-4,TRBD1,TGCGCCAACAGCCAAAATTTGGGACAGTCCGGGGAAAAACTGTTTTTT,CANSQNLGQSGEKLFF